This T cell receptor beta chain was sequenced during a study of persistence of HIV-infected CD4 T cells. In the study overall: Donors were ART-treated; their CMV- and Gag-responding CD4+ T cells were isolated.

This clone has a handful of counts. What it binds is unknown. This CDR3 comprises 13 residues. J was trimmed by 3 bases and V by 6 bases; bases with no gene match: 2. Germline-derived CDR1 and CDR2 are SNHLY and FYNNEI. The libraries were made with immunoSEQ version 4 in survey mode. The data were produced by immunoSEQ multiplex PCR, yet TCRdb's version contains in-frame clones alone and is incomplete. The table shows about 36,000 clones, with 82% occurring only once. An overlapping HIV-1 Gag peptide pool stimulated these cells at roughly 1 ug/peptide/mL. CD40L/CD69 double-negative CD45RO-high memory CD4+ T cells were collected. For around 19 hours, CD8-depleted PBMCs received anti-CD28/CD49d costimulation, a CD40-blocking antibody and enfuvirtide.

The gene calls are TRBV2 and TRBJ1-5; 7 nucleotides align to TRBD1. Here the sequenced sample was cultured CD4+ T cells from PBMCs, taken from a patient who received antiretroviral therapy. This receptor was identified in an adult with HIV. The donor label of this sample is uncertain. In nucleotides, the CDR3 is TGTGCCAGCAGGGGACAGCCCAATCAGCCCCAGCATTTT. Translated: CASRGQPNQPQHF.